This T cell receptor beta chain was sequenced for a study of blood T cell repertoires in COVID-19. Turning to the study itself: Spain, Italy and the United States supplied samples that represented acute and convalescent COVID-19. Sample material is recorded as cDNA or gDNA derived from T cells, B-cell-depleted T cells, or PBMCs.

Authors' processing steps: Estimation of nucleated cell counts relied on the amplification of reference gene primers. The protocol was immunoSEQ multiplex PCR, while the TCRdb copy is restricted to in-frame clones and leaves out a portion. That table supplies the V and J calls and clone size; D and trimming were determined from the DNA. The table has some 180,000 clones, about four fifths seen once; the top ten hold about 2.5%. Patients from Seattle were sampled longitudinally, starting during active infection. This TCR was sampled from a woman older than 75 with COVID-19, enrolled during active disease. The sequencing input was peripheral blood.

The CDR3 loop is CASSVDGYSNQPQHF. The CDR3, as DNA: TGTGCCAGCAGCGTAGACGGTTATAGCAATCAGCCCCAGCATTTT. This chain links TRBV9 with TRBJ1-5; D ambiguous. Germline assignment: CDR1 SGDLS and CDR2 YYNGEE. The CDR3 covers 15 residues. Trimming cost V 0 bases and J 0 bases, with 7 bases left between them.